This is a list of T cell receptor beta chains from one sample in a study of T cell responses to AZD1222 COVID-19 vaccine. Sequencing used immunoSEQ multiplex PCR; TCRdb keeps in-frame clones, though not all of them. The sample carries about 84,000 clones, roughly 85% recorded once. The sample in question was peripheral blood, obtained 28 days after the second AZD1222 dose. The origin of the receptors is an adult who received the AZD1222 COVID-19 vaccine. Each CDR3 is given with its conserved first and last residue.

j_gene,v_gene,CDR3aa
TRBJ1-2,TRBV5-6,CASSLRQGGGYTF
TRBJ1-5,TRBV11-3,CASSPQGSNQPQHF
TRBJ2-7,TRBV28,CASTTASYEQYF
TRBJ1-5,TRBV19,CASSITAGSNQPQHF
TRBJ2-5,TRBV14,CASSQVAGSQETQYF
TRBJ1-2,TRBV5-6,CASSLYRDTNF
TRBJ2-1,TRBV7-9,CASSWSPTGLFYNEQFF
TRBJ2-7,TRBV11-3,CASSLGGAGVRNEQYF
TRBJ1-1,TRBV12-5,CASGSLSGGSPRTGGFNIEAFF
TRBJ2-7,TRBV14,CASSQVTQGVQYF
TRBJ1-2,TRBV15,CATSRDPGGYGYTF
TRBJ2-7,TRBV9,CASSPVGIAYEQYF
TRBJ2-4,TRBV18,CASSPPAKNVQYF
TRBJ2-1,TRBV7-2,CASSLVQGYNEQFF
TRBJ1-1,TRBV10-3,CAISESSGRPNTEAFF
TRBJ1-6,TRBV25-1,CASSETGSYSPLHF
TRBJ2-5,TRBV11-3,CASAPSAPGLAGQETQYF
TRBJ2-2,TRBV27,CASSARQGWTGELFF
TRBJ1-1,TRBV3-1/TRBV3-2,CASSRGGYVLTEAFF
TRBJ1-2,TRBV30,CAWSLGPTDYGYTF
TRBJ1-1,TRBV10-1,CASSENRFTEAFF
TRBJ1-2,TRBV20-1,CSASPLGGANYGYTF
TRBJ1-6,TRBV2,CASRGDSSNSPLHF
TRBJ1-3,TRBV7-9,CASSSMRWGSGNTIYF
TRBJ1-2,TRBV27,CASRSGVQRGGYGYTF
TRBJ1-2,TRBV5-4,CASTRTGDGSYTF
TRBJ1-4,TRBV3-1/TRBV3-2,CASSQDYLHVTATNEKLFF
TRBJ2-5,TRBV2,CASSTGQGYQETQYF
TRBJ1-1,TRBV29-1,CSVGKGQGAEAFF
TRBJ2-3,TRBV9,CASSPRGGQGGTDTQYF
TRBJ1-2,TRBV4-3,CASSHTPPSSNYGYTF